This TCR beta chain was observed in a study of preoperative IRX-2 immunotherapy in early breast cancer. Germline V lookup: CDR1 MNHEY, CDR2 SMNVEV (reference sequence). With 4 bases removed from V and 2 bases from J, the gap between germline ends came to 11 bases. The CDR3 extends over 14 amino acids. The method was immunoSEQ multiplex PCR; TCRdb's version includes in-frame clones alone and lacks a portion of them. The sample lists some 22,000 clones; 80% to 90% were seen once. Treatment reported: preoperative locoregional IRX-2 cytokine immunotherapy. Preoperative locoregional IRX-2 cytokine immunotherapy was tested in the phase Ib source study.

The sequencing here drew on tumor tissue, taken after IRX-2 immunotherapy. This rearrangement joins TRBV27 to TRBJ2-5; possible D gene TRBD1, 6 bases. This clonotype was obtained from a human donor with breast cancer. Here the CDR3 reads CASSSNRVQETQYF. The CDR3 DNA is TGTGCCAGCAGTTCAAACAGGGTACAAGAGACCCAGTACTTC.